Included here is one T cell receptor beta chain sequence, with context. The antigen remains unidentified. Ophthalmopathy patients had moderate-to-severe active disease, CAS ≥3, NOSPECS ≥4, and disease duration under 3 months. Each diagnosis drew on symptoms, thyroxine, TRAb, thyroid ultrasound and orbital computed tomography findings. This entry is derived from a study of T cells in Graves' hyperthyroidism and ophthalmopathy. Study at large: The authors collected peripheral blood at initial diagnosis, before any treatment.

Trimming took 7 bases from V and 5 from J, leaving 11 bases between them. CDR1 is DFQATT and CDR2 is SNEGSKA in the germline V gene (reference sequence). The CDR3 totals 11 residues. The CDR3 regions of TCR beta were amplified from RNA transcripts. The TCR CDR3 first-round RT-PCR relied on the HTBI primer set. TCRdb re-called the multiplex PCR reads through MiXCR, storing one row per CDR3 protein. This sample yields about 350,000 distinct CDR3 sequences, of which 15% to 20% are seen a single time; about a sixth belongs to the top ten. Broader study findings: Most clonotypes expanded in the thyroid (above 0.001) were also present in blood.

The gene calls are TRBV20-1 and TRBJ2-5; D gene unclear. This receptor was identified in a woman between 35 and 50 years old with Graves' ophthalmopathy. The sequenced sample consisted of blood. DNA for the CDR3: TGCAGTGGCTTGGGGTGGGAGACCCAGTACTTC. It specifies CSGLGWETQYF.